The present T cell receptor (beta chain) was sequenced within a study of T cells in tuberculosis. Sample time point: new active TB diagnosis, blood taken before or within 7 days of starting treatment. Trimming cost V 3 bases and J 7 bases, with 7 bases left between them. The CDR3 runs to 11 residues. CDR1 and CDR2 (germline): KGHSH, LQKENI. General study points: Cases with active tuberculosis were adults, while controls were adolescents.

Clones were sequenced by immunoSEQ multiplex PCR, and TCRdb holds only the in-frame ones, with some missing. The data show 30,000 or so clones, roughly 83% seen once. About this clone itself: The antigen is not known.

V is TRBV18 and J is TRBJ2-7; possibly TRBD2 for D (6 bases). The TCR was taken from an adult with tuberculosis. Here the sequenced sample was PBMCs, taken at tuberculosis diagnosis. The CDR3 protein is CASSPGGEQYF. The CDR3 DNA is TGTGCCAGCTCACCCGGGGGAGAGCAGTACTTC.